The present T cell receptor (beta chain) was sequenced within a study of blood T cell repertoires in COVID-19. Across the study: Researchers got acute and convalescent COVID-19 samples from the United States, Italy and Spain. The cDNA or gDNA used as material had been derived from T cells, B-cell-depleted T cells, or PBMCs.

Original processing methods: The authors estimated nucleated cell counts from reference gene primer amplification. Libraries were prepared by immunoSEQ multiplex PCR; TCRdb keeps only in-frame clonotypes and omits some of them. That table supplies the V and J calls and clone size; D and trimming were determined from the DNA. Among 90,000 to 130,000 clones listed, approximately 86% were seen once. J lost 2 bases, V lost 4 bases, and 4 bases had no gene match. The CDR3 consists of 15 residues. The V gene's germline CDR1 is SGHRS and CDR2 YFSETQ. The rearrangement joins TRBV5-1 to TRBJ1-3, with 9 bases fitting TRBD1. The clonotype comes from a middle-aged man with acute or convalescent COVID-19. Sequenced material: peripheral blood. CDR3 coding DNA: TGCGCCAGCAGCCGGGACAGGGCTCCTGGAAACACCATATATTTT. Translation: CASSRDRAPGNTIYF.